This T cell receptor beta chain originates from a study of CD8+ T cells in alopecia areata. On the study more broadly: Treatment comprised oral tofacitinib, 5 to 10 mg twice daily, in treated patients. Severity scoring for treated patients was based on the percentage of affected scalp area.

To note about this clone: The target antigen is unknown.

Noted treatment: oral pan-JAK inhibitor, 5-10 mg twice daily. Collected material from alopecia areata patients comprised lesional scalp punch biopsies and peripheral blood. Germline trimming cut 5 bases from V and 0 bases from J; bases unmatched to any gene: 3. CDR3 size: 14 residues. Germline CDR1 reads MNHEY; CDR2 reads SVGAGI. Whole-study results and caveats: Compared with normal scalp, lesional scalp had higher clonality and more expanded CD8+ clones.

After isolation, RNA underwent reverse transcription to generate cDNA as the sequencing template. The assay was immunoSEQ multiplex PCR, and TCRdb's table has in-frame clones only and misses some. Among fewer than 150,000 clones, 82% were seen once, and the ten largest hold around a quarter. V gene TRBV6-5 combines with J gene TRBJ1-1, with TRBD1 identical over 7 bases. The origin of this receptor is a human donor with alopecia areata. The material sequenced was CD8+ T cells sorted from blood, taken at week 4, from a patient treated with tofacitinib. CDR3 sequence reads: CASSMGQLNTEAFF. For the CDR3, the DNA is TGTGCCAGCAGTATGGGACAGTTGAACACTGAAGCTTTCTTT.